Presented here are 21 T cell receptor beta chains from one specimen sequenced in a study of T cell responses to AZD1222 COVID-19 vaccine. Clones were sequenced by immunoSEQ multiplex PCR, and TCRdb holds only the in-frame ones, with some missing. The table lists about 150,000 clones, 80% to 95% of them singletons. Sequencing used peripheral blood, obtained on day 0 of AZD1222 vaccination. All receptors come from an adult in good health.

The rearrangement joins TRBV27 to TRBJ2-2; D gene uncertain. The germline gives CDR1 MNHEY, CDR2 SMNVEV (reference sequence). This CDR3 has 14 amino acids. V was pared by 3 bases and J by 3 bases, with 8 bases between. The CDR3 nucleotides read TGTGCCAGCAGTTTTAAGTTGGACACCGGGGAGCTGTTTTTT. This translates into CASSFKLDTGELFF.

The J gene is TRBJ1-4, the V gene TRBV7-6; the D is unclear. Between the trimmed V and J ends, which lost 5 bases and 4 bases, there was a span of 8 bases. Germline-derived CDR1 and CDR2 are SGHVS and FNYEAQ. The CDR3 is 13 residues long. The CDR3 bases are TGTGCCAGCAGCCCCTCCTATAATGAAAAACTGTTTTTT. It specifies CASSPSYNEKLFF. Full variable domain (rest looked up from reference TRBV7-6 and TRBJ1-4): GAGVSQSPRYKVTKRGQDVALRCDPISGHVSLYWYRQALGQGPEFLTYFNYEAQQDKSGLPNDRFSAERPEGSISTLTIQRTEQRDSAMYRCASSPSYNEKLFFGSGTQLSVL.

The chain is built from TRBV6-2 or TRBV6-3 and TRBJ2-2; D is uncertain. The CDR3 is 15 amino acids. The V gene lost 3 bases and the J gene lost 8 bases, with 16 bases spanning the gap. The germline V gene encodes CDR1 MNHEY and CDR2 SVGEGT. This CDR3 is CASSYRSPMWGELFF. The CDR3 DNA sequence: TGTGCCAGCAGTTATAGGAGTCCTATGTGGGGGGAGCTGTTTTTT.

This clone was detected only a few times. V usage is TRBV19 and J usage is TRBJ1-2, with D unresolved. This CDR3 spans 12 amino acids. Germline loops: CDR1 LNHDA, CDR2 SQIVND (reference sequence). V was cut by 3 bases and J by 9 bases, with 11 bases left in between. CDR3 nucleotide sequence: TGTGCCAGTAGTATCGAGGGCCGCCGCTACACCTTC. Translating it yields CASSIEGRRYTF.

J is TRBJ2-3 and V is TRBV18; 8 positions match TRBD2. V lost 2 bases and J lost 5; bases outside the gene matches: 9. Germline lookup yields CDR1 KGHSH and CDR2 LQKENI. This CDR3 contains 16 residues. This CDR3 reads CASSPRNSGIVDTQYF. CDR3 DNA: TGTGCCAGCTCACCAAGGAATAGCGGGATAGTAGATACGCAGTATTTT.

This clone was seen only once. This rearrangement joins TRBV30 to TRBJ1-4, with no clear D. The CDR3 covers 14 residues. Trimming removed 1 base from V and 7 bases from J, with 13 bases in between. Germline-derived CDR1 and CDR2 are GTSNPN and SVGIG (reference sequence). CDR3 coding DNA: TGTGCCTGGAGTGGGACGGCTGGGAGTGAAAAACTGTTTTTT. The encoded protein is CAWSGTAGSEKLFF.

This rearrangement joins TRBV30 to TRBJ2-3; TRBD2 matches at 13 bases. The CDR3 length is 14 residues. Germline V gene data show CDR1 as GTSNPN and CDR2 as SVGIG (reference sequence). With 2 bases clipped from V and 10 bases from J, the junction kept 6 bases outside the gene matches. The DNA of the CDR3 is TGTGCCTGGAGTCGGACTAGCGGGAGTCTTCCGCAGTATTTT. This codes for CAWSRTSGSLPQYF. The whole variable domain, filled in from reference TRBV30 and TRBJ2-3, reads SQTIHQWPATLVQPVGSPLSLECTVEGTSNPNLYWYRQAAGRGLQLLFYSVGIGQISSEVPQNLSASRPQDRQFILSSKKLLLSDSGFYLCAWSRTSGSLPQYFGPGTRLTVL.

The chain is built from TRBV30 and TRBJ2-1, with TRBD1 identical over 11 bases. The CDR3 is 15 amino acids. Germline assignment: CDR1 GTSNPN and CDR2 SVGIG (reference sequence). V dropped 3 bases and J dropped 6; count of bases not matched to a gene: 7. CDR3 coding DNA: TGTGCCTGGAGAAACACGGACAGGGGGCTCAATGAGCAGTTCTTC. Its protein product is CAWRNTDRGLNEQFF.

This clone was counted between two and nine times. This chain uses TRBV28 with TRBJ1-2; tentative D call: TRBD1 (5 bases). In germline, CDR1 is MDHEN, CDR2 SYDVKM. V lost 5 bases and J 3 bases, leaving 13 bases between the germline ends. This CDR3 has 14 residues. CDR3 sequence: CASSPVGTHYGYTF. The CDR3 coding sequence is TGTGCCAGCAGTCCAGTCGGGACCCACTATGGCTACACCTTC.

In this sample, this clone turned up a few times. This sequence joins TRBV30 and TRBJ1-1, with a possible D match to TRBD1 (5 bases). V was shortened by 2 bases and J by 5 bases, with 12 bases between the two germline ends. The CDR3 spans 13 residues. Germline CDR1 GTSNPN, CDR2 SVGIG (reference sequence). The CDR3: CAWSMTGDTEAFF. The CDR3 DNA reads TGTGCCTGGAGTATGACGGGGGATACTGAAGCTTTCTTT.

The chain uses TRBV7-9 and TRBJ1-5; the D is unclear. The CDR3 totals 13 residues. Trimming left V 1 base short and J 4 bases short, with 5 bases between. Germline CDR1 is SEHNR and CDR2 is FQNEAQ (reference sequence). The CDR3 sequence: CASSLGQNQPQHF. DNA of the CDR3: TGTGCCAGCAGCTTAGGACAAAATCAGCCCCAGCATTTT.

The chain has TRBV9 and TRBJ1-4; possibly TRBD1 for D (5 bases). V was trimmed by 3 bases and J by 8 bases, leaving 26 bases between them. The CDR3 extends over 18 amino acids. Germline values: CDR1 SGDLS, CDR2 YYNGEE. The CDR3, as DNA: TGTGCCAGCAGCGGAGGGCCCGGGACCTCATTCCGAGGGGAAAAACTGTTTTTT. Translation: CASSGGPGTSFRGEKLFF.

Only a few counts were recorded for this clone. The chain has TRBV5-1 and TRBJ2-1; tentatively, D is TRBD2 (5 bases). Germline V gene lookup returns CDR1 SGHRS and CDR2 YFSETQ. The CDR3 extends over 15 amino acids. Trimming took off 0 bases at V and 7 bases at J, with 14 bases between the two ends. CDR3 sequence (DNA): TGCGCCAGCAGCTTGGAACAGCGGATCAGTAATGAGCAGTTCTTC. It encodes CASSLEQRISNEQFF.

The CDR3 region is CASSESGVLLNYEQYF. The CDR3 nucleotides read TGCGCCAGCAGTGAGTCGGGGGTCCTCCTTAACTACGAGCAGTACTTC. This chain joins TRBV10-2 and TRBJ2-7, with D tentatively TRBD1 or TRBD2 (5 bases each). Looked up from germline, CDR1 is WSHSY and CDR2 is SAAADI. The V end was cut by 0 bases, the J end by 3 bases, with 15 bases between. The CDR3 is 16 amino acids.

This CDR3 reads CASSVRDGSPLHF. CDR3 DNA sequence: TGTGCCAGCAGCGTCCGGGACGGTTCACCCCTCCACTTT. The chain couples TRBV9 to TRBJ1-6, with D perhaps TRBD1 (5 bases). V was trimmed by 2 bases and J by 9 bases, leaving 9 bases between them. Germline V CDR1 and CDR2: SGDLS, YYNGEE. The CDR3 runs 13 residues.

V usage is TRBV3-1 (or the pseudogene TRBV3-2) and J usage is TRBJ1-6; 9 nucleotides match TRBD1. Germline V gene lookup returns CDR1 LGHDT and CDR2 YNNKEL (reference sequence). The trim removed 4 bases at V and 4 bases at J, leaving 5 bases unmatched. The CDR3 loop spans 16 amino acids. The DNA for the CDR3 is TGTGCCAGCAGCCTGGGGGACAGGGCTTATAATTCACCCCTCCACTTT. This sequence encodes CASSLGDRAYNSPLHF.

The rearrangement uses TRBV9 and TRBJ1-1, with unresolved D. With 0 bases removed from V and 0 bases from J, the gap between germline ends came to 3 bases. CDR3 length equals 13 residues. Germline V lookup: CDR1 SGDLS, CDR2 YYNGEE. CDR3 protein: CASSVGMNTEAFF. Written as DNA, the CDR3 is TGTGCCAGCAGCGTAGGAATGAACACTGAAGCTTTCTTT.

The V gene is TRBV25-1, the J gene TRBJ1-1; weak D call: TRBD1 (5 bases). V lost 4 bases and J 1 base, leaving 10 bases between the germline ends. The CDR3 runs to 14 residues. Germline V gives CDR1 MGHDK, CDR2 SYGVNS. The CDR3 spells CASSARTQNTEAFF. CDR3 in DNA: TGTGCCAGCAGTGCCCGGACACAGAACACTGAAGCTTTCTTT.

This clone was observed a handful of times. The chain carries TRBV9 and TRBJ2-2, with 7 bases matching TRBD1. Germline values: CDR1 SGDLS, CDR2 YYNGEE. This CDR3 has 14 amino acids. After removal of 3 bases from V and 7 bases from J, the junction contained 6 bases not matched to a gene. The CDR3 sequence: CASSESNRGGELFF. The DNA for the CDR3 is TGTGCCAGCAGCGAGAGTAACAGGGGCGGGGAGCTGTTTTTT.

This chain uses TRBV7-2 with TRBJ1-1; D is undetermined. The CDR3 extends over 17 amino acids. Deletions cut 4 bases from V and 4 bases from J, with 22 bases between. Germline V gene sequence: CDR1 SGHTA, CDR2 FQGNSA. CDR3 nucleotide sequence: TGTGCCAGCAGCTCCCCCGAGGCCCCTACTTGGGGCACTGAAGCTTTCTTT. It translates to CASSSPEAPTWGTEAFF.

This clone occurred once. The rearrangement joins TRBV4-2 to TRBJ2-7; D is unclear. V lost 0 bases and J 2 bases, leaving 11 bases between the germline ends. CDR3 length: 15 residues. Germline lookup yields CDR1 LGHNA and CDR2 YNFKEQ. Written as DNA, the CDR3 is TGTGCCAGCAGCCAAGATCCTGACGGACCCTACGAGCAGTACTTC. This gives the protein CASSQDPDGPYEQYF.